This T cell receptor beta chain was captured by sequencing in a study of identifying expanded T cells in peripheral blood. Trimming removed 3 bases from V and 3 bases from J, with 3 bases in between. The germline gives CDR1 SGHTA, CDR2 FQGNSA. The CDR3 runs to 13 residues. About this clone: Other DNA sequences within the sample encode an identical CDR3.

The protocol was immunoSEQ multiplex PCR, while the TCRdb copy is restricted to in-frame clones and leaves out a portion. The profile shows under 120,000 clones, about 89% of them singletons. This TCR came from a person aged 18-70 years in good health. V and J are TRBV7-2 and TRBJ2-6; the D is unclear. Sequenced: blood. DNA for the CDR3: TGTGCCAGCAGCTTCTTTGGGGCCAACGTCCTGACTTTC. This translates into CASSFFGANVLTF.